The text below deals with one TCR beta chain. This clonotype was detected only a few times. The clone's antigen remains unknown. No base quality information exists; no much larger clone differs at one position. The reads were generated on an Illumina NovaSeq 6000. TCRalpha and TCRbeta cDNA libraries were constructed by 5'RACE with constant-segment primers, with sample barcodes and unique molecular identifiers being introduced. Trizol reagent was used to extract RNA from every sample. Amplification of the libraries took two PCR steps, and the second step added a second sample barcode plus Illumina TruSeq adapters. Sequencing of the libraries was done on an Illumina NovaSeq, producing 2 x 150 bp paired-end reads. Concerning the study's data processing: Reads were demultiplexed and collapsed into UMI-guided consensus sequences with migec v1.2.7. Using mixcr v2.1.11, the UMI consensuses were aligned to TRA and TRB V and J templates and assembled into clonotypes. A clonotype was counted as expanded or contracted only if both edgeR and NoisET called the change significant, with noise models trained on biological replicates. For edgeR calls, the cutoffs were a false discovery rate-adjusted p below 0.01 and a log2 fold-change threshold of 1. PCA with hierarchical clustering of max-normalized trajectories of the 1000 most abundant clonotypes was used as exploratory dynamics analysis. The CD4 or CD8 phenotype of responding clones was assigned using the separately sequenced CD4+ and CD8+ repertoires. TCRdb applied fastp at Q25 and MiXCR to the public reads, then kept only in-frame beta chains. When rows share a CDR3 protein, they turn into one entry using the most common DNA and genes. Clone size and V and J calls follow TCRdb, not the original study. Across this sample there are about 610,000 distinct CDR3 sequences, with 15% to 20% seen only once. The ten largest clonotypes hold just over 8% of the sample.

Looking up the germline V gene (reference sequence) yields CDR1 SEHNR and CDR2 FQNEAQ. Between the V and J ends, shortened by 5 bases and 7 bases respectively, the junction contains 9 bases. The CDR3 starts with the cysteine, ends with the phenylalanine, and has 12 residues. Solely the CDR3 DNA is kept, with 36 bases framed from the first base. The data are from a study of T-cell memory formation after mild COVID-19 (dated by TCRdb to the early 2020s). Turning to the overall study: TCR sequence clusters from the two donors were largely donor specific. Longitudinal TCRalpha and TCRbeta repertoire sequencing tracked T-cell clones expanding and contracting after mild COVID-19 in a couple of donors. The cohort comprised two young, previously healthy adult volunteers, one female and one male.

Ficoll-Paque density gradient centrifugation was the method used to isolate PBMCs. General findings and caveats noted by the study authors: SARS-CoV-2 specificity of the second-wave clones peaking on day 37 was not confirmed. Only two mild cases were covered by the study, and larger cohorts that include severe cases with pre-infection samples were considered necessary. Contracting CD4+ clones turned up mainly in the CM and EM memory subsets, whereas EMRA was where CD8+ clones were enriched. Balanced CD4/CD8 phenotypes were observed for clones contracting from day 15 to 85, whereas a bias towards CD4+ was observed for a second wave of clones expanding from day 15 to 37. Some responding clones were detected in pre-infection memory, suggesting pre-existing cross-reactive memory T cells joined the SARS-CoV-2 response.

This TCR was sampled from an adult woman who had mild COVID-19 (a few samples of this study predate the infection). The sample titles of this study are shuffled in the database, so cell type and time point are left out; the donor was told from shared clones. The V and J segments used are TRBV7-9 and TRBJ2-1, with no reliable assignment of the D segment. Specimen: PBMCs or a T cell subset sorted from them (not recorded which). DNA sequence: TGTGCCAGCAGCCCCCAGCGTAATGAGCAGTTCTTC. It translates as CASSPQRNEQFF.